This paragraph reports one T cell receptor (beta chain). The sample belongs to a study of blood T cell repertoires in COVID-19. Measured with immunoSEQ multiplex PCR; TCRdb has only the in-frame clones, and not every one. The table records 210,000 or so clones, less than 85% of them present only once. Germline V lookup: CDR1 SGDLS, CDR2 YYNGEE. The V end was cut by 0 bases, the J end by 0 bases, with 10 bases between. This CDR3 region has 16 residues. The sequenced sample consisted of PBMCs or T cells enriched from blood (not recorded which). The chain employs TRBV9 and TRBJ2-1, with unresolved D. The receptor was derived from a man aged 60-69 years who had recovered from COVID-19. CDR3 sequence reads: CASSVVPAGSYNEQFF. CDR3 DNA: TGTGCCAGCAGCGTAGTGCCCGCAGGCTCCTACAATGAGCAGTTCTTC.